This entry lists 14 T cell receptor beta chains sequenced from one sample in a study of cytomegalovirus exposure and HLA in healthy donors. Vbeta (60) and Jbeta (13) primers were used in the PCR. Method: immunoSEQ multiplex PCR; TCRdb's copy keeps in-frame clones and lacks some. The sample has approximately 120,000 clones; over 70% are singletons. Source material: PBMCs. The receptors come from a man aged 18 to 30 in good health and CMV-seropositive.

CDR3: CASSQQGPGTGELFF. The CDR3 nucleotides read TGCGCCAGCAGCCAGCAGGGGCCGGGCACCGGGGAGCTGTTTTTT. The chain links TRBV4-3 to TRBJ2-2; possibly TRBD1 for D (6 bases). Germline values: CDR1 LGHNA, CDR2 YSLEER. Trimming removed 3 bases from V and 4 bases from J, with 12 bases in between. The CDR3 extends over 15 amino acids.

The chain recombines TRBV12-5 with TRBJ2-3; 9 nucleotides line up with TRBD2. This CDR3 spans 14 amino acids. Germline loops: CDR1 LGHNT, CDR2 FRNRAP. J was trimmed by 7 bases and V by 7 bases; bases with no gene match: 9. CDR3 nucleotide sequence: TGTGCTAGTGAGGGGGGGACTAGCATAAATACGCAGTATTTT. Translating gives CASEGGTSINTQYF.

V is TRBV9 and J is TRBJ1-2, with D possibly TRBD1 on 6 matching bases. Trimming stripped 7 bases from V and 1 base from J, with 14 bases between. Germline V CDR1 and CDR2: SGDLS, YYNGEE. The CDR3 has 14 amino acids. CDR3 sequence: CASYRQEFNYGYTF. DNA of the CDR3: TGTGCCAGCTACCGACAGGAATTTAACTATGGCTACACCTTC. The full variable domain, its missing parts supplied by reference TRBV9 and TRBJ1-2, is DSGVTQTPKHLITATGQRVTLRCSPRSGDLSVYWYQQSLDQGLQFLIQYYNGEERAKGNILERFSAQQFPDLHSELNLSSLELGDSALYFCASYRQEFNYGYTFGSGTRLTVV.

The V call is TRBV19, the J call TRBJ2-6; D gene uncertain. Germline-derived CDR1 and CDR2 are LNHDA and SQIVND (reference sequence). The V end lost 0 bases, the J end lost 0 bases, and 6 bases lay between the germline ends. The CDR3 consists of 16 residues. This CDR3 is CASSIDSLSGANVLTF. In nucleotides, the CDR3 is TGTGCCAGTAGTATAGATAGCCTCTCTGGGGCCAACGTCCTGACTTTC.

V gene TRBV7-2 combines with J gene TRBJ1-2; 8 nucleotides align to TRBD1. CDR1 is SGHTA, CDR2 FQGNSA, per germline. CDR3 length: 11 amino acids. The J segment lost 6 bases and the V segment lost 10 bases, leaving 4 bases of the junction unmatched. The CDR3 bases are TGTGCCAACGGACAGGGTGATGGCTACACCTTC. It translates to CANGQGDGYTF.

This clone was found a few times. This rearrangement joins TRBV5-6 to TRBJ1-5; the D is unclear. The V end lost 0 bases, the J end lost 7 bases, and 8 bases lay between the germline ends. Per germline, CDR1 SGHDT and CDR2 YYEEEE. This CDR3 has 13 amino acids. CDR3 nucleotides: TGTGCCAGCAGCTTGGCTGTCGGGCAGCCCCAGCATTTT. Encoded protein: CASSLAVGQPQHF.

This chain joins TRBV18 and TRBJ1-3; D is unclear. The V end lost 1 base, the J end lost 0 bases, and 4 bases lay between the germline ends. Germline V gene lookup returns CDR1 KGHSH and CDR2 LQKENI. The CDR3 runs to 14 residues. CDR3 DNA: TGTGCCAGCTCACCACTCAGCTCTGGAAACACCATATATTTT. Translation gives CASSPLSSGNTIYF. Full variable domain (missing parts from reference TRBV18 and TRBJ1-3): NAGVMQNPRHLVRRRGQEARLRCSPMKGHSHVYWYRQLPEEGLKFMVYLQKENIIDESGMPKERFSAEFPKEGPSILRIQQVVRGDSAAYFCASSPLSSGNTIYFGEGSWLTVV.

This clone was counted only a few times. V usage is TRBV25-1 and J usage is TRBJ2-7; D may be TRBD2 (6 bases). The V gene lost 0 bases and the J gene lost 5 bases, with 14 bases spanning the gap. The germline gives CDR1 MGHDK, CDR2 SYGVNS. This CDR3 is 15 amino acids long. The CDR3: CASSEYSLGGNEQYF. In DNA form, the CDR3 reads TGTGCCAGCAGTGAATATAGCTTGGGAGGAAACGAGCAGTACTTC.

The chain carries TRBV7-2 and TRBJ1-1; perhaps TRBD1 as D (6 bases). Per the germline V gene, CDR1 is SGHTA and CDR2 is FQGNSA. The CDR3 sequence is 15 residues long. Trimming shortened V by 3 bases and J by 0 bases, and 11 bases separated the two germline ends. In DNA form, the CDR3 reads TGTGCCAGCAGCTTCACAGGGAATATGAACACTGAAGCTTTCTTT. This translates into CASSFTGNMNTEAFF.

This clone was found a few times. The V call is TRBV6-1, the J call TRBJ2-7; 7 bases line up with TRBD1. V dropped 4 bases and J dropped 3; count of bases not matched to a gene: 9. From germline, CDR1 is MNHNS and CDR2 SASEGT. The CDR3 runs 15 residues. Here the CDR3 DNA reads TGTGCCAGCAGTGGGGCCCGGGACAGCTACTACGAGCAGTACTTC. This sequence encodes CASSGARDSYYEQYF.

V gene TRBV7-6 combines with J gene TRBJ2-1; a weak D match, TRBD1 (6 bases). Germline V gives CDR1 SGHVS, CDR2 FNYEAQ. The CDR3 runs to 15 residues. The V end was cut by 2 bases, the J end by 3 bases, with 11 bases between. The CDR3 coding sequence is TGTGCCAGCAGCTTAAACGCAGGGGACTACAATGAGCAGTTCTTC. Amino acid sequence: CASSLNAGDYNEQFF.

In nucleotides, the CDR3 is TGTGCCAGCAGGACCGGCGACAGGGACCAAGAGACCCAGTACTTC. Protein: CASRTGDRDQETQYF. This rearrangement joins TRBV9 to TRBJ2-5; 7 bases are a match to TRBD1. J lost 0 bases, V lost 5 bases, and 7 bases had no gene match. The CDR3 spans 15 residues. Germline CDR1 and CDR2: SGDLS and YYNGEE.

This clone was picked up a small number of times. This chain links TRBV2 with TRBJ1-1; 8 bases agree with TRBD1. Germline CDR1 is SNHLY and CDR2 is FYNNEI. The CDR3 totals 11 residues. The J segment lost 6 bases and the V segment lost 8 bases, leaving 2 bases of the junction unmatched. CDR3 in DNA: TGTGCCAGCGAACAGGGGGCTGAAGCTTTCTTT. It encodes CASEQGAEAFF. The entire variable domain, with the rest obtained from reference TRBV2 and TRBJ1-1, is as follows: EPEVTQTPSHQVTQMGQEVILRCVPISNHLYFYWYRQILGQKVEFLVSFYNNEISEKSEIFDDQFSVERPDGSNFTLKIRSTKLEDSAMYFCASEQGAEAFFGQGTRLTVV.

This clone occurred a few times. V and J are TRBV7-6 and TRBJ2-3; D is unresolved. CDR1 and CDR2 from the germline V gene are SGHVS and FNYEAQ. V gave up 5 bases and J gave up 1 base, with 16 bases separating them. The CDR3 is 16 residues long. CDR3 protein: CASSTRLGQRTDTQYF. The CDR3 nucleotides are TGTGCCAGCAGCACGCGGCTCGGCCAACGCACAGATACGCAGTATTTT.